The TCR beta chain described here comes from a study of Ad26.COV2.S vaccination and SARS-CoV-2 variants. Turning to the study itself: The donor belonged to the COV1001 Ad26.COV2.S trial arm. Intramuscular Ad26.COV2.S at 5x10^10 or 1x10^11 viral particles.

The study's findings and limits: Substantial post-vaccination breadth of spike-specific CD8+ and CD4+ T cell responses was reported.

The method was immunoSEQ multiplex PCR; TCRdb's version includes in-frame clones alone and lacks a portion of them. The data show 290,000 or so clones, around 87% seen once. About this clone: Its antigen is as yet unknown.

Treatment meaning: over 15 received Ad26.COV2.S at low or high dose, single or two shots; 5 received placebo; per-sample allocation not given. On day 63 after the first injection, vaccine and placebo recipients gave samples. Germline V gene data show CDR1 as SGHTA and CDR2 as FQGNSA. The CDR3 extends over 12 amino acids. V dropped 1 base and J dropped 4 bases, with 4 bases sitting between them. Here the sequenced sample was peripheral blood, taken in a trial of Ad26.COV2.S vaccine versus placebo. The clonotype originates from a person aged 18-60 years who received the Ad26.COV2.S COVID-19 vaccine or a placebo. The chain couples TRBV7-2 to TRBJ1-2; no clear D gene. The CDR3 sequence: CASSLGSYGYTF. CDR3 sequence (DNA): TGTGCCAGCAGCTTAGGGAGCTATGGCTACACCTTC.